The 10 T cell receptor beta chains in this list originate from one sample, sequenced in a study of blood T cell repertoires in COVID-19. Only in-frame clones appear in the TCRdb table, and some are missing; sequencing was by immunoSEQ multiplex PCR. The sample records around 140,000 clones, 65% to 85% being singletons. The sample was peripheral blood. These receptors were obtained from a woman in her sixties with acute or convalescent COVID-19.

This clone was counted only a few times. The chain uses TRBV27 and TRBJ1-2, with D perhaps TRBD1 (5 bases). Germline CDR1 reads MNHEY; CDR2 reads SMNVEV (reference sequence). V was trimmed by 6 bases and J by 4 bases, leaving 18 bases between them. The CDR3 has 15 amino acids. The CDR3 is CASRPEGTFVYGYTF. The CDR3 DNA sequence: TGTGCCAGCAGACCCGAGGGGACTTTTGTCTATGGCTACACCTTC.

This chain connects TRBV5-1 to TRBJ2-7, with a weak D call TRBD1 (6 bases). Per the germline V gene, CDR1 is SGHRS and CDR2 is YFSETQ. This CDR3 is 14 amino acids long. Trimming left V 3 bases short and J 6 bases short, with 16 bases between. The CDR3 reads CASSYGTGMGEQYF. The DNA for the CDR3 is TGCGCCAGCAGCTACGGAACAGGGATGGGCGAGCAGTACTTC.

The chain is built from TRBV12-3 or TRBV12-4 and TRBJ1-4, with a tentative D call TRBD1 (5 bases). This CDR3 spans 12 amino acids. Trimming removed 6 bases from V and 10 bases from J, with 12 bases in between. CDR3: CASRGAGGKLFF. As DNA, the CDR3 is TGTGCCAGCAGAGGGGCGGGGGGAAAACTGTTTTTT.

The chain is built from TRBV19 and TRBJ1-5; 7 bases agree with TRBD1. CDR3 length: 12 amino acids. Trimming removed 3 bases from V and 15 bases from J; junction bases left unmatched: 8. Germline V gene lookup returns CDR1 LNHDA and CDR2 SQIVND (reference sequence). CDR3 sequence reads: CASSILDRELHF. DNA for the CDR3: TGTGCCAGTAGTATCCTCGACAGGGAGCTGCATTTT.

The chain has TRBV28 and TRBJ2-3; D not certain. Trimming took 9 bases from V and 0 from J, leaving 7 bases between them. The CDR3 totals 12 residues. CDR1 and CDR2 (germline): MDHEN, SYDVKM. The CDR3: CASAVSTDTQYF. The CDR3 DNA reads TGTGCCAGTGCGGTGAGCACAGATACGCAGTATTTT.

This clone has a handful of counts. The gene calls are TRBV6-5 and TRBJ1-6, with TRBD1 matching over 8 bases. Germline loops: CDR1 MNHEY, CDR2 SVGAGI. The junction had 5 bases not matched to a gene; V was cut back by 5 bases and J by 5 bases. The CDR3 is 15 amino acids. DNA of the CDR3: TGTGCCAGCAGTACGCGGACAGGGAATAATTCACCCCTCCACTTT. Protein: CASSTRTGNNSPLHF.

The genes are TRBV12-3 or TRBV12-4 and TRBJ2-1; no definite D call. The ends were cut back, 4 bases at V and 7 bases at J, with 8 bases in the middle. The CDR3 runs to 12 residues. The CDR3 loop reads CASSSPRNEQFF. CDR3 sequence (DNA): TGTGCCAGCAGTTCCCCTAGGAATGAGCAGTTCTTC.

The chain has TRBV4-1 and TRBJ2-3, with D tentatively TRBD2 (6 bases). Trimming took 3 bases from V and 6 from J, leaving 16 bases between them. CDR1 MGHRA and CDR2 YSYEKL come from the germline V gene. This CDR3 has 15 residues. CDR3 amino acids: CASSHHPRAGDTQYF. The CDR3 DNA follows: TGCGCCAGCAGCCATCATCCGAGGGCGGGGGATACGCAGTATTTT.

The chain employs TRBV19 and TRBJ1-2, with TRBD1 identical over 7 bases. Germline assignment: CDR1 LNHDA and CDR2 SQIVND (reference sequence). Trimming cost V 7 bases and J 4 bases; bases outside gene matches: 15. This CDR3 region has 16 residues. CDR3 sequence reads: CASTQETGWGGYGYTF. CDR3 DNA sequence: TGTGCCAGTACTCAGGAGACAGGGTGGGGTGGCTATGGCTACACCTTC.

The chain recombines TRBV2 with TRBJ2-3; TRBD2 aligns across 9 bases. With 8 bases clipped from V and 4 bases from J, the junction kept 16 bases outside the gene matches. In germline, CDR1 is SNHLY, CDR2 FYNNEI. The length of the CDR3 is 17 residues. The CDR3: CASPLKSGRSSADTQYF. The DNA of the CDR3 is TGTGCCAGCCCCCTTAAGAGCGGGAGGAGTAGCGCAGATACGCAGTATTTT.